These T cell receptor beta chains were read from a single sample in a study of CD8+ T cells in alopecia areata. Repertoires were generated with immunoSEQ multiplex PCR, while TCRdb's copy carries only in-frame clones and drops some. Here the sample spans 200,000 or so clones, 58% being singletons. The sample here was CD4+ T cells sorted from blood, taken at week 24, from a patient treated with tofacitinib. These receptors were obtained from a human donor with alopecia areata. Each CDR3 is given with its conserved first and last residue. The order of the fields is J gene, V gene, clone size, CDR3 protein. Some rows mark clone size as missing; the rest say once, few, many or name a class of expanded clone.

J gene: TRBJ1-2; V gene: TRBV7-9; clone size: once; CDR3 protein: CASNLGGPYGYTF
J gene: TRBJ2-3; V gene: TRBV7-2; clone size: -; CDR3 protein: CASSLRTGPDTQYF
J gene: TRBJ2-2; V gene: TRBV6-4; clone size: -; CDR3 protein: CASSDSGGGELFF
J gene: TRBJ2-2; V gene: TRBV7-8; clone size: -; CDR3 protein: CASSSSSRNMLGELFF
J gene: TRBJ2-1; V gene: TRBV15; clone size: -; CDR3 protein: CATSRGRGPYNEQFF
J gene: TRBJ2-2; V gene: TRBV5-6; clone size: -; CDR3 protein: CASSLFRATGELFF
J gene: TRBJ2-5; V gene: TRBV27; clone size: -; CDR3 protein: CASSLWGRASQETQYF
J gene: TRBJ2-7; V gene: TRBV5-1; clone size: -; CDR3 protein: CASQGVQGYEQYF
J gene: TRBJ2-5; V gene: TRBV29-1; clone size: -; CDR3 protein: CSVYGGRPETQYF
J gene: TRBJ1-4; V gene: TRBV5-6; clone size: once; CDR3 protein: CASSLAGIANEKLFF
J gene: TRBJ1-1; V gene: TRBV2; clone size: -; CDR3 protein: CASSYRQGPTSEAFF
J gene: TRBJ1-1; V gene: TRBV2; clone size: -; CDR3 protein: CASSDRGSNTEAFF
J gene: TRBJ2-1; V gene: TRBV29-1; clone size: -; CDR3 protein: CSVEDRVAEQFF
J gene: TRBJ1-2; V gene: TRBV20-1; clone size: -; CDR3 protein: CSASAWYGYTF
J gene: TRBJ2-5; V gene: TRBV4-1; clone size: -; CDR3 protein: CASSQVSSGQETQYF
J gene: TRBJ2-1; V gene: TRBV30; clone size: -; CDR3 protein: CAWFRTGVPYNEQFF
J gene: TRBJ2-7; V gene: TRBV21-1; clone size: few; CDR3 protein: CASSDREGYEQYF
J gene: TRBJ2-1; V gene: TRBV2; clone size: -; CDR3 protein: CASSRLAGDYNEQFF
J gene: TRBJ2-5; V gene: TRBV11-1; clone size: -; CDR3 protein: CASSLRTSGRETQYF
J gene: TRBJ1-1; V gene: TRBV5-1; clone size: once; CDR3 protein: CASSLGQAGTEAFF
J gene: TRBJ2-3; V gene: TRBV27; clone size: -; CDR3 protein: CASSQRQGSVDTQYF
J gene: TRBJ2-7; V gene: TRBV19; clone size: once; CDR3 protein: CASSILATGTEQYF
J gene: TRBJ1-2; V gene: TRBV30; clone size: -; CDR3 protein: CASDRGYGYTF
J gene: TRBJ2-1; V gene: TRBV9; clone size: -; CDR3 protein: CASSVGYNEQFF
J gene: TRBJ1-2; V gene: TRBV28; clone size: -; CDR3 protein: CASQVTGEGYGYTF
J gene: TRBJ2-1; V gene: TRBV5-1; clone size: -; CDR3 protein: CASSPGLDSYNEQFF
J gene: TRBJ2-5; V gene: TRBV7-3; clone size: -; CDR3 protein: CASSPLAGGPETQYF
J gene: TRBJ1-2; V gene: TRBV5-6; clone size: -; CDR3 protein: CASSLFSGQGRSGYTF
J gene: TRBJ2-6; V gene: TRBV7-3; clone size: -; CDR3 protein: CASSRDSSGANVLTF
J gene: TRBJ1-1; V gene: TRBV9; clone size: -; CDR3 protein: CASSVAQGATEAFF
J gene: TRBJ2-3; V gene: TRBV4-3; clone size: few; CDR3 protein: CASSQDRDTTDTQYF
J gene: TRBJ2-3; V gene: TRBV7-9; clone size: few; CDR3 protein: CASSLGTVQWGTDTQYF
J gene: TRBJ2-5; V gene: TRBV27; clone size: -; CDR3 protein: CASRPSPRTPGGETQYF
J gene: TRBJ2-2; V gene: TRBV30; clone size: -; CDR3 protein: CAWSVAGTNTGELFF
J gene: TRBJ2-4; V gene: TRBV4-3; clone size: -; CDR3 protein: CASSQDSARDASNIQYF
J gene: TRBJ1-5; V gene: TRBV5-1; clone size: -; CDR3 protein: CASSLGTGPAQPQHF
J gene: TRBJ2-7; V gene: TRBV4-1; clone size: -; CDR3 protein: CASSQGQGVMYEQYF
J gene: TRBJ2-1; V gene: TRBV19; clone size: -; CDR3 protein: CASSTETSGILNEQFF
J gene: TRBJ1-1; V gene: TRBV15; clone size: -; CDR3 protein: CATSRRRSWNTEAFF
J gene: TRBJ2-1; V gene: TRBV5-1; clone size: -; CDR3 protein: CASSLDQSYSGGEFF
J gene: TRBJ2-1; V gene: TRBV20-1; clone size: few; CDR3 protein: CSGRKDEQFF
J gene: TRBJ2-3; V gene: TRBV5-6; clone size: few; CDR3 protein: CASSLFGTSGISTDTQYF
J gene: TRBJ2-3; V gene: TRBV7-9; clone size: once; CDR3 protein: CASSLQGEGTDTQYF
J gene: TRBJ2-7; V gene: TRBV5-5; clone size: -; CDR3 protein: CASSLRSFGVAYEQYF
J gene: TRBJ2-6; V gene: TRBV5-6; clone size: -; CDR3 protein: CASVYSGANVLTF
J gene: TRBJ2-5; V gene: TRBV27; clone size: -; CDR3 protein: CASSLTGAQTQYF
J gene: TRBJ1-2; V gene: TRBV25-1; clone size: few; CDR3 protein: CASSEYVYGYTF
J gene: TRBJ2-1; V gene: TRBV25-1; clone size: -; CDR3 protein: CASSAYNEQFF
J gene: TRBJ2-3; V gene: TRBV7-2; clone size: -; CDR3 protein: CASTHPMAGGTADTQYF
J gene: TRBJ1-1; V gene: TRBV29-1; clone size: few; CDR3 protein: CSVVGPLNTEAFF
J gene: TRBJ1-1; V gene: TRBV5-1; clone size: -; CDR3 protein: CASSLGDSLTEAFF
J gene: TRBJ1-2; V gene: TRBV4-3; clone size: few; CDR3 protein: CASSQYSSGAGYGYTF
J gene: TRBJ2-3; V gene: TRBV6-6; clone size: -; CDR3 protein: CASSYGQNTDTQYF
J gene: TRBJ1-2; V gene: TRBV7-2; clone size: -; CDR3 protein: CASNLGGPYGYTF